A single sample is the source of the 9 T cell receptor beta chains below, sequenced in a study of T cell changes during pregnancy in multiple sclerosis. Libraries were prepared by immunoSEQ multiplex PCR; TCRdb keeps only in-frame clonotypes and omits some of them. The sample carries around 95,000 clones, 94% recorded once. Sequencing used peripheral blood, obtained after pregnancy. Receptors were obtained from a female donor in good health, enrolled as a control in a pregnancy study.

In DNA, the CDR3 is TGTGCCAGCAGCCAAGATACTAGCGGGAGGAACAATGAGCAGTTCTTC. This gives the protein CASSQDTSGRNNEQFF. V usage is TRBV4-2 and J usage is TRBJ2-1; 12 nucleotides agree with TRBD2. The CDR3 sequence is 16 residues long. The J segment lost 5 bases and the V segment lost 0 bases, leaving 2 bases of the junction unmatched. From germline, CDR1 is LGHNA and CDR2 YNFKEQ.

The rearrangement joins TRBV5-1 to TRBJ2-6; 11 positions agree with TRBD1. In germline, CDR1 is SGHRS, CDR2 YFSETQ. V lost 0 bases to trimming and J lost 0 bases; unmatched junction nucleotides: 8. The CDR3 loop spans 20 amino acids. The CDR3 DNA reads TGCGCCAGCAGCTTGGTATCGTTGGACAGGGGGCTCTCTGGGGCCAACGTCCTGACTTTC. Translated: CASSLVSLDRGLSGANVLTF.

In DNA form, the CDR3 reads TGTGCCAGCAGCCCCAATTCCCAGGGGGTACAGTTCTTC. It is translated as CASSPNSQGVQFF. The V and J genes are TRBV4-2 and TRBJ2-1, with 7 bases fitting TRBD1. Germline trimming cut 4 bases from V and 13 bases from J; bases unmatched to any gene: 10. This CDR3 is built from 13 residues. Germline CDR1 LGHNA, CDR2 YNFKEQ.

This rearrangement joins TRBV4-1 to TRBJ2-3; TRBD1 is a possible D gene (6 bases). Germline V CDR1 and CDR2: MGHRA, YSYEKL. This CDR3 is built from 14 residues. Trimming took off 4 bases at V and 10 bases at J, with 18 bases between the two ends. Here the CDR3 reads CASSPGTFGFAQYF. The CDR3 bases are TGCGCCAGCAGCCCCGGGACATTTGGTTTTGCGCAGTATTTT.

The chain has TRBV5-1 and TRBJ2-7; 8 bases match TRBD2. In germline, CDR1 is SGHRS, CDR2 YFSETQ. This CDR3 region has 15 residues. V gave up 0 bases and J gave up 3 bases; unmatched junction bases: 5. CDR3 nucleotides: TGCGCCAGCAGCTTGGCCGGAGCGGGAGACTACGAGCAGTACTTC. Its protein is CASSLAGAGDYEQYF.

The chain combines TRBV2 with TRBJ2-1; tentatively, D is TRBD1 (6 bases). The CDR3 spans 15 residues. Germline V CDR1 and CDR2: SNHLY, FYNNEI. With 6 bases removed from V and 3 bases from J, the gap between germline ends came to 15 bases. Here the CDR3 reads CASRKEQGHYNEQFF. The CDR3 region has the DNA TGTGCCAGCAGAAAGGAACAGGGACACTACAATGAGCAGTTCTTC.

The chain combines TRBV28 with TRBJ2-7; 13 bases fit TRBD2. This CDR3 contains 16 residues. Germline-derived CDR1 and CDR2 are MDHEN and SYDVKM. J was trimmed by 4 bases and V by 4 bases; bases with no gene match: 7. CDR3 bases: TGTGCCAGCAGTTCCCCCGGACTAGCGGGGGAGTACGAGCAGTACTTC. Protein product: CASSSPGLAGEYEQYF. The full variable domain, with the rest looked up from reference TRBV28 and TRBJ2-7, is DVKVTQSSRYLVKRTGEKVFLECVQDMDHENMFWYRQDPGLGLRLIYFSYDVKMKEKGDIPEGYSVSREKKERFSLILESASTNQTSMYLCASSSPGLAGEYEQYFGPGTRLTVT.

The chain couples TRBV27 to TRBJ1-1; D is possibly TRBD1 (6 bases). CDR3 size: 14 residues. V shed 5 bases and J shed 0 bases, with 10 bases lying between them. Germline V CDR1 and CDR2: MNHEY, SMNVEV (reference sequence). The CDR3 loop reads CASSPRGLNTEAFF. The CDR3 DNA sequence: TGTGCCAGCAGTCCCAGGGGACTGAACACTGAAGCTTTCTTT.

The V call is TRBV6-6, the J call TRBJ1-5, with a possible D match to TRBD1 (6 bases). This CDR3 comprises 16 residues. V lost 7 bases and J lost 8, with 24 bases in between. Germline V gene lookup returns CDR1 MNHNY and CDR2 SVGAGI (reference sequence). The chain's CDR3 is CASTPGVGQPGKPQHF. CDR3 nucleotide sequence: TGTGCCAGCACCCCTGGAGTAGGACAGCCCGGCAAGCCCCAGCATTTT.